What follows are 26 T cell receptor beta chains derived from one specimen sequenced in a study of OX40 agonist ivuxolimab in advanced cancers. The repertoire was sequenced with immunoSEQ multiplex PCR; TCRdb's copy has only in-frame clones and lacks some. Of roughly 70,000 clones listed, about nine tenths are singletons. This sample comprised CD4+ or CD8+ T cells sorted from blood, obtained in a trial of the OX40 agonist ivuxolimab. These TCRs come from an adult with an advanced solid tumor such as melanoma, head and neck, liver or kidney cancer.

The V call is TRBV6-5, the J call TRBJ2-3; no reliable D call. V lost 6 bases and J 0 bases, leaving 13 bases between the germline ends. This CDR3 comprises 15 residues. In germline, CDR1 is MNHEY, CDR2 SVGAGI. CDR3 amino acids: CASRGLAPSTDTQYF. The CDR3 nucleotides read TGTGCCAGCAGGGGGTTGGCGCCTAGCACAGATACGCAGTATTTT.

The genes are TRBV28 and TRBJ1-2, with D tentatively TRBD1 (5 bases). V lost 10 bases and J lost 5, with 20 bases in between. The germline V gene encodes CDR1 MDHEN and CDR2 SYDVKM. This CDR3 contains 14 residues. The CDR3 reads CATVISGIPYGYTF. The CDR3 DNA reads as TGTGCCACCGTGATTTCAGGGATTCCGTATGGCTACACCTTC.

The genes are TRBV5-1 and TRBJ2-7; unclear D gene. Germline values: CDR1 SGHRS, CDR2 YFSETQ. Trimming pared 2 bases from V and 6 bases from J, leaving 15 bases between. This CDR3 comprises 14 residues. CDR3 sequence (DNA): TGCGCCAGCAGCTTAGGACCGTCACTTATCGAGCAGTACTTC. Its translation: CASSLGPSLIEQYF.

This clone was observed a few times. The chain employs TRBV5-4 and TRBJ2-5; no firm D call. The ends were cut back, 4 bases at V and 7 bases at J, with 8 bases in the middle. The CDR3 has 11 residues. Germline V gene data show CDR1 as SGHNT and CDR2 as YYREEE (reference sequence). The CDR3 nucleotides are TGTGCCAGCAGCGTGAGTGGGACCCAGTACTTC. Amino acid sequence: CASSVSGTQYF.

The V and J genes are TRBV6-5 and TRBJ2-7; 8 bases map to TRBD2. J was trimmed by 5 bases and V by 2 bases; bases with no gene match: 5. The CDR3 loop spans 14 amino acids. Germline V gene sequence: CDR1 MNHEY, CDR2 SVGAGI. CDR3 region: CASSYRGLADEQYF. CDR3 DNA sequence: TGTGCCAGCAGTTACCGCGGACTAGCCGACGAGCAGTACTTC.

The chain joins TRBV2 to TRBJ2-3; 8 bases map to TRBD1. The CDR3 totals 16 residues. The germline gives CDR1 SNHLY, CDR2 FYNNEI. The V and J ends lost 6 bases and 5 bases, in that order; junction bases with no gene match: 13. The CDR3, as DNA: TGTGCCAGCAGCCCCACAGCAGGGGGCGTCAGAGATACGCAGTATTTT. Protein: CASSPTAGGVRDTQYF.

This chain links TRBV27 with TRBJ2-3; tentatively, D is TRBD1 (6 bases). V was shortened by 3 bases and J by 0 bases, with 19 bases between the two germline ends. From germline, CDR1 is MNHEY and CDR2 SMNVEV (reference sequence). The CDR3 spans 18 residues. The CDR3 DNA is TGTGCCAGCAGTTTCGGGGACAAAAAGCAGTTTAGCACAGATACGCAGTATTTT. Translating gives CASSFGDKKQFSTDTQYF.

The CDR3 nucleotides read TGTGCCAGCGACCCCGGGGGTGCAGATACGCAGTATTTT. Its protein product is CASDPGGADTQYF. The J gene is TRBJ2-3, the V gene TRBV11-1; weak D call: TRBD2 (6 bases). Germline CDR1 reads SGHAT; CDR2 reads FQDESV (reference sequence). The V gene lost 8 bases and the J gene lost 4 bases, with 13 bases spanning the gap. CDR3 length equals 13 residues.

J is TRBJ1-4 and V is TRBV5-1; the match to TRBD1 covers 10 bases. The trim removed 1 base at V and 0 bases at J, leaving 6 bases unmatched. Germline-derived CDR1 and CDR2 are SGHRS and YFSETQ. CDR3 size: 18 residues. DNA of the CDR3: TGCGCCAGCAGCTTGAGGGTCGGGACAGGGGCAACTAATGAAAAACTGTTTTTT. It specifies CASSLRVGTGATNEKLFF.

The chain recombines TRBV19 with TRBJ2-7, with no clear D. This CDR3 region has 13 residues. CDR1 LNHDA and CDR2 SQIVND come from the germline V gene (reference sequence). Trimming cost V 4 bases and J 1 base, with 8 bases left between them. DNA of the CDR3: TGTGCCAGTAGTACGCTATCGTCCTACGAGCAGTACTTC. Translation: CASSTLSSYEQYF.

The CDR3 DNA reads TGTGCCTGGATGGGACTAGCGGGAGACACAGATACGCAGTATTTT. This gives the protein CAWMGLAGDTDTQYF. The chain recombines TRBV30 with TRBJ2-3; 14 bases align to TRBD2. CDR1 is GTSNPN, CDR2 SVGIG, per germline (reference sequence). The length of the CDR3 is 15 residues. V shed 4 bases and J 2 bases; nucleotides not matched to a gene: 2.

The rearrangement links TRBV5-1 to TRBJ2-3, with unresolved D. The germline CDR1 and CDR2 sequences are SGHRS and YFSETQ. CDR3 size: 13 residues. V lost 5 bases, J lost 1 base, and 8 bases lay in between. For the CDR3, the DNA is TGCGCCAGCAGGGTTGGGGGCACAGATACGCAGTATTTT. It specifies CASRVGGTDTQYF.

This chain links TRBV27 with TRBJ2-1, with 11 positions matching TRBD2. The CDR3 consists of 20 residues. Germline assignment: CDR1 MNHEY and CDR2 SMNVEV (reference sequence). J gave up 2 bases and V 4 bases, and 16 bases lay outside the gene matches. The CDR3 loop is CASSSPRGTSGGKPYNEQFF. For the CDR3, the DNA is TGTGCCAGCAGTTCCCCCCGAGGGACTAGCGGCGGTAAACCCTACAATGAGCAGTTCTTC.

This CDR3 is CASSLGQGPYNEQFF. The CDR3 nucleotides read TGCGCCAGCAGCTTGGGACAGGGCCCCTACAATGAGCAGTTCTTC. This sequence joins TRBV5-1 and TRBJ2-1, with 7 bases matching TRBD1. The CDR3 extends over 15 amino acids. Germline CDR1 and CDR2: SGHRS and YFSETQ. Trimming took 0 bases from V and 2 from J; bases not matched to a gene: 2.

The J gene is TRBJ1-2, the V gene TRBV19; D is unclear. Trimming removed 7 bases from V and 0 bases from J, with 12 bases in between. The CDR3 consists of 14 residues. CDR1 and CDR2 (germline): LNHDA, SQIVND (reference sequence). The CDR3 sequence: CASNPTGANYGYTF. Written as DNA, the CDR3 is TGTGCCAGTAATCCGACCGGAGCTAACTATGGCTACACCTTC.

CDR3 loop: CASSPGLEQTQYF. In DNA, the CDR3 is TGCGCCAGCAGCCCAGGACTAGAACAGACCCAGTACTTC. This chain connects TRBV5-1 to TRBJ2-5, with 7 nucleotides matching TRBD2. The CDR3 totals 13 residues. The V and J ends lost 4 bases and 6 bases, in that order; junction bases with no gene match: 6. Germline V lookup: CDR1 SGHRS, CDR2 YFSETQ. The full variable domain, completed using reference TRBV5-1 and TRBJ2-5, is KAGVTQTPRYLIKTRGQQVTLSCSPISGHRSVSWYQQTPGQGLQFLFEYFSETQRNKGNFPGRFSGRQFSNSRSEMNVSTLELGDSALYLCASSPGLEQTQYFGPGTRLLVL.

V and J are TRBV7-9 and TRBJ1-5, with D tentatively TRBD1 (6 bases). The CDR3 has 14 residues. V was trimmed by 5 bases and J by 8 bases, leaving 16 bases between them. From germline, CDR1 is SEHNR and CDR2 FQNEAQ (reference sequence). The CDR3 here is CASSVQGVGEPQHF. In DNA form, the CDR3 reads TGTGCCAGCAGCGTACAGGGTGTGGGTGAGCCCCAGCATTTT.

V is TRBV5-8 and J is TRBJ1-1; the match to TRBD1 covers 8 bases. The CDR3 loop spans 14 amino acids. Germline-derived CDR1 and CDR2 are SGHTS and YDEGEE. V was clipped by 1 base and J by 5 bases; unmatched bases: 4. CDR3: CASSLRQGRTEAFF. CDR3 DNA: TGTGCCAGCAGCTTGAGACAGGGGAGGACTGAAGCTTTCTTT.

A few counts support this clone. The chain couples TRBV5-6 to TRBJ2-7; TRBD2 matches at 7 bases. The length of the CDR3 is 14 residues. J lost 7 bases, V lost 3 bases, and 10 bases had no gene match. Germline CDR1 SGHDT, CDR2 YYEEEE. The CDR3 is CASSWKEGLREQYF. CDR3 DNA sequence: TGTGCCAGCAGCTGGAAGGAGGGACTAAGAGAGCAGTACTTC.

This clone was seen just once. The rearrangement links TRBV5-1 to TRBJ2-7; weak D call: TRBD2 (6 bases). Trimming shortened V by 4 bases and J by 6 bases, and 17 bases separated the two germline ends. From germline, CDR1 is SGHRS and CDR2 YFSETQ. This CDR3 is 14 amino acids long. CDR3 loop: CASSPNLASIEQYF. The CDR3 region has the DNA TGCGCCAGCAGCCCCAATCTAGCGTCCATCGAGCAGTACTTC.

This chain's CDR3 is CASSPSRTGGSYEQYF. DNA of the CDR3: TGTGCCAGCAGTCCCAGCCGGACAGGTGGCTCCTACGAGCAGTACTTC. V usage is TRBV28 and J usage is TRBJ2-7; 7 bases fit TRBD1. Per the germline V gene, CDR1 is MDHEN and CDR2 is SYDVKM. Germline trimming cut 5 bases from V and 0 bases from J; bases unmatched to any gene: 10. This CDR3 region has 16 residues. Full variable domain (missing parts from reference TRBV28 and TRBJ2-7): DVKVTQSSRYLVKRTGEKVFLECVQDMDHENMFWYRQDPGLGLRLIYFSYDVKMKEKGDIPEGYSVSREKKERFSLILESASTNQTSMYLCASSPSRTGGSYEQYFGPGTRLTVT.

The chain recombines TRBV11-2 with TRBJ1-4; D is ambiguous. The CDR3 has 14 amino acids. The germline gives CDR1 SGHAT, CDR2 FQNNGV. The V end was cut by 7 bases, the J end by 8 bases, with 17 bases between. The CDR3 here is CASNWGWGREKLFF. The CDR3 nucleotides are TGTGCCAGCAACTGGGGTTGGGGTCGGGAAAAACTGTTTTTT.

V gene TRBV11-2 combines with J gene TRBJ1-2; TRBD1 aligns across 7 bases. The length of the CDR3 is 13 residues. Germline CDR1 is SGHAT and CDR2 is FQNNGV. V lost 5 bases to trimming and J lost 4 bases; unmatched junction nucleotides: 4. CDR3 coding DNA: TGTGCCAGCAGCCCAGACAGGGCCTATGGCTACACCTTC. The encoded protein is CASSPDRAYGYTF.

This chain joins TRBV27 and TRBJ1-6, with 12 positions matching TRBD1. CDR1 is MNHEY and CDR2 is SMNVEV in the germline V gene (reference sequence). The CDR3 consists of 17 residues. With 3 bases clipped from V and 9 bases from J, the junction kept 9 bases outside the gene matches. CDR3 sequence reads: CASSFPPGTGGGSPLHF. The CDR3 DNA reads TGTGCCAGCAGTTTTCCACCAGGGACAGGGGGCGGTTCACCCCTCCACTTT.

J is TRBJ2-5 and V is TRBV19, with TRBD2 matching over 12 bases. The CDR3 extends over 17 amino acids. Germline CDR1 is LNHDA and CDR2 is SQIVND (reference sequence). The V segment lost 5 bases and the J segment 1 base; nucleotides outside the gene matches: 8. The DNA for the CDR3 is TGTGCCAGTAGTGCCCGACTAGCGGGAGTCAGCCAAGAGACCCAGTACTTC. Translation gives CASSARLAGVSQETQYF. The full variable domain, completed using reference TRBV19 and TRBJ2-5, is DGGITQSPKYLFRKEGQNVTLSCEQNLNHDAMYWYRQDPGQGLRLIYYSQIVNDFQKGDIAEGYSVSREKKESFPLTVTSAQKNPTAFYLCASSARLAGVSQETQYFGPGTRLLVL.

This chain links TRBV10-3 with TRBJ2-2; D unresolved. CDR3 size: 16 residues. V was shortened by 0 bases and J by 2 bases, with 10 bases between the two germline ends. CDR1 is ENHRY and CDR2 is SYGVKD in the germline V gene. CDR3 DNA sequence: TGTGCCATCAGTGAGTCGACTCGAGACAACACCGGGGAGCTGTTTTTT. This translates into CAISESTRDNTGELFF.